One sample yielded the 15 T cell receptor beta chains listed below, sequenced in a study of CD8 T cells in Susac syndrome. The RNA input was about 0.5 to 1 ug, and it was reverse transcribed with random hexamers. MiXCR, run by TCRdb on the immunoSEQ multiplex PCR reads, gives a single entry per CDR3 protein. The sample includes 150,000 to 200,000 distinct CDR3 sequences, 85% to 95% of them seen just once. Input material: CD4+ T cells from PBMCs. All receptors come from a human donor with Susac syndrome.

CDR3 in amino acids: CASTPTGLQETQYF. Here the CDR3 DNA reads TGTGCCAGCACCCCGACAGGCCTTCAAGAGACCCAGTACTTC. V usage is TRBV3-1 and J usage is TRBJ2-5; the D gene is possibly TRBD1 (6 bases). The CDR3 is 14 amino acids. V was clipped by 7 bases and J by 2 bases, with 14 bases between them. Germline V gives CDR1 LGHDT, CDR2 YNNKEL (reference sequence).

The V gene is TRBV19, the J gene TRBJ1-1, with 9 bases that match TRBD1. With 6 bases clipped from V and 6 bases from J, the junction kept 2 bases outside the gene matches. CDR3 size: 12 residues. Germline values: CDR1 LNHDA, CDR2 SQIVND (reference sequence). CDR3 sequence reads: CASRRQGAEAFF. DNA for the CDR3: TGTGCCAGTAGAAGACAGGGGGCTGAAGCTTTCTTT.

This clonotype was seen only a few times. The chain combines TRBV12-3 or TRBV12-4 with TRBJ2-3, with unresolved D. V was clipped by 4 bases and J by 2 bases, with 1 base between them. The CDR3 is 11 amino acids. The CDR3 spells CASSSTDTQYF. Here the CDR3 DNA reads TGTGCCAGCAGTTCCACAGATACGCAGTATTTT.

The chain recombines TRBV20-1 with TRBJ1-2; 8 nucleotides agree with TRBD1. Unmatched junction bases numbered 3, after V lost 8 bases and J lost 4 bases. CDR1 DFQATT and CDR2 SNEGSKA come from the germline V gene (reference sequence). The CDR3 has 11 amino acids. The CDR3: CSSDRGYGYTF. The CDR3 bases are TGCAGTTCCGACAGGGGCTATGGCTACACCTTC.

The rearrangement joins TRBV30 to TRBJ2-1; D remains unclear. Germline lookup yields CDR1 GTSNPN and CDR2 SVGIG (reference sequence). Trimming took 4 bases from V and 3 from J, leaving 7 bases between them. The CDR3 is made up of 12 amino acids. The CDR3 DNA sequence: TGTGCCTGGAAGAGAAGCTACAATGAGCAGTTCTTC. Amino acid sequence: CAWKRSYNEQFF.

V and J are TRBV7-9 and TRBJ2-7, with 11 bases matching TRBD1. V lost 1 base, J lost 5 bases, and 10 bases stayed unmatched. Germline V gives CDR1 SEHNR, CDR2 FQNEAQ (reference sequence). The CDR3 contains 17 residues. The CDR3 DNA reads TGTGCCAGCAGCTTAGGCAATCCGGGACAGGGGGATCACGAGCAGTACTTC. It is translated as CASSLGNPGQGDHEQYF.

This clonotype appeared once. V and J are TRBV30 and TRBJ2-7; TRBD1 might be the D (6 bases). The CDR3 totals 14 residues. Per the germline V gene, CDR1 is GTSNPN and CDR2 is SVGIG (reference sequence). The V end was cut by 0 bases, the J end by 7 bases, with 16 bases between. For the CDR3, the DNA is TGTGCCTGGAGTGTCGGGACAAAATTTGGGGAGCAGTACTTC. Translated, it gives CAWSVGTKFGEQYF.

The V gene is TRBV24-1, the J gene TRBJ2-7; no clear D gene. V was trimmed by 2 bases and J by 1 base, leaving 11 bases between them. Germline values: CDR1 KGHDR, CDR2 SFDVKD. The CDR3 totals 15 residues. The DNA for the CDR3 is TGTGCCACCAGTGATTCAGGACGGGCTTCCTACGAGCAGTACTTC. Its translation: CATSDSGRASYEQYF.

The rearrangement joins TRBV11-2 to TRBJ2-3; possibly TRBD1 for D (6 bases). Deletions cut 3 bases from V and 7 bases from J, with 23 bases between. This CDR3 region has 17 residues. Germline values: CDR1 SGHAT, CDR2 FQNNGV. The CDR3 nucleotides read TGTGCCAGCAGCTTTAACAGGGCAGCCGGTGGAGGAAATACGCAGTATTTT. Its protein is CASSFNRAAGGGNTQYF.

The chain recombines TRBV7-9 with TRBJ2-7; D perhaps matches TRBD2 (6 bases). V was clipped by 4 bases and J by 2 bases, with 12 bases between them. The CDR3 extends over 14 amino acids. CDR1 is SEHNR and CDR2 is FQNEAQ in the germline V gene (reference sequence). The CDR3 reads CASSWDGGAYEQYF. The CDR3 coding sequence is TGTGCCAGCAGCTGGGACGGCGGGGCCTACGAGCAGTACTTC.

This chain joins TRBV3-1 and TRBJ2-7; D remains ambiguous. Germline CDR1 is LGHDT and CDR2 is YNNKEL (reference sequence). V was pared by 0 bases and J by 4 bases, with 7 bases between. This CDR3 spans 13 amino acids. As DNA, the CDR3 is TGTGCCAGCAGCCAAGATCATCGGTACGAGCAGTACTTC. It is translated as CASSQDHRYEQYF.

The chain joins TRBV3-1 to TRBJ2-1; D may match TRBD1 or TRBD2 (5 bases each). This CDR3 has 15 residues. Germline V lookup: CDR1 LGHDT, CDR2 YNNKEL (reference sequence). Trimming shortened V by 5 bases and J by 2 bases, and 13 bases separated the two germline ends. The CDR3, as DNA: TGTGCCAGCAGCTCCGGGACGACGACCTACAATGAGCAGTTCTTC. This codes for CASSSGTTTYNEQFF.

The V gene is TRBV7-2, the J gene TRBJ1-3, with D tentatively TRBD1 (5 bases). The V gene's germline CDR1 is SGHTA and CDR2 FQGNSA. V lost 5 bases, J lost 0 bases, and 8 bases lay in between. The CDR3 totals 14 residues. This CDR3 reads CASSEDSSGNTIYF. The CDR3 DNA sequence: TGTGCCAGCAGCGAAGACAGCTCTGGAAACACCATATATTTT.

The chain is built from TRBV3-1 and TRBJ2-2; D is ambiguous. This CDR3 is built from 12 residues. CDR1 is LGHDT and CDR2 is YNNKEL in the germline V gene (reference sequence). Between the trimmed V and J ends, which lost 7 bases and 6 bases, there was a span of 9 bases. The CDR3 here is CASTGRAGELFF. As DNA, the CDR3 is TGTGCCAGCACCGGGCGTGCCGGGGAGCTGTTTTTT.

The V call is TRBV20-1, the J call TRBJ2-7; 7 nucleotides align to TRBD1. The germline V gene has CDR1 DFQATT and CDR2 SNEGSKA (reference sequence). The CDR3 is 13 amino acids. The junction had 7 bases not matched to a gene; V was cut back by 5 bases and J by 3 bases. CDR3 coding DNA: TGCAGTGCTTTAGAGACAGGGAGCTACGAGCAGTACTTC. Encoded protein: CSALETGSYEQYF.